The T cell receptor (beta chain) described here comes from a study of blood T cell repertoires in COVID-19. About the research overall: The samples span acute and convalescent COVID-19 from the United States, Italy and Spain.

CDR3 size: 15 residues. Trimming cost V 0 bases and J 6 bases; bases outside gene matches: 7. Germline V gives CDR1 SGHAT, CDR2 FQDESV (reference sequence). Generated by immunoSEQ multiplex PCR, the TCRdb table keeps only in-frame clones and is missing some. This sample has under 60,000 clones; 65% to 85% occur once, and the top ten carry about a tenth. The chain couples TRBV11-1 to TRBJ1-1, with 7 bases that match TRBD1. The TCR sequence derives from a young man with COVID-19, enrolled during active disease. The sequencing sample was made of peripheral blood. The DNA for the CDR3 is TGTGCCAGCAGCTTAGCTACGACAGGGAAACCTGAAGCTTTCTTT. Amino acid sequence: CASSLATTGKPEAFF.